This entry describes one T cell receptor (beta chain). Antigen unknown. The data originate from a study of blood T cells in healthy people across ages. Germline V lookup: CDR1 DFQATT, CDR2 SNEGSKA (reference sequence). The CDR3 contains 15 residues. The V end lost 6 bases, the J end lost 0 bases, and 15 bases lay between the germline ends. A second PCR of about 7 to 11 cycles used a sample-barcoded 5' primer and a J-beta primer mix. TCRdb passed the 5' RACE reads through MiXCR, listing each CDR3 protein once. The profile covers some 1,500,000 distinct CDR3 sequences, with 35% to 45% appearing a single time and just over 4% taken by the ten largest. General observations from the study: Possibly, changes in expanded clonotypes were confounded because donor CMV status was unknown. It was not possible, with unsorted PBMCs, to conclusively compare naive and antigen-experienced cells.

This TCR was sampled from a young woman in good health. The chain joins TRBV20-1 to TRBJ2-4; D may be TRBD1 (6 bases). The sample consisted of blood. CDR3 residues: CSAPISRGAKNIQYF. In nucleotides, the CDR3 is TGCAGTGCCCCGATCAGCAGGGGAGCCAAAAACATTCAGTACTTC.